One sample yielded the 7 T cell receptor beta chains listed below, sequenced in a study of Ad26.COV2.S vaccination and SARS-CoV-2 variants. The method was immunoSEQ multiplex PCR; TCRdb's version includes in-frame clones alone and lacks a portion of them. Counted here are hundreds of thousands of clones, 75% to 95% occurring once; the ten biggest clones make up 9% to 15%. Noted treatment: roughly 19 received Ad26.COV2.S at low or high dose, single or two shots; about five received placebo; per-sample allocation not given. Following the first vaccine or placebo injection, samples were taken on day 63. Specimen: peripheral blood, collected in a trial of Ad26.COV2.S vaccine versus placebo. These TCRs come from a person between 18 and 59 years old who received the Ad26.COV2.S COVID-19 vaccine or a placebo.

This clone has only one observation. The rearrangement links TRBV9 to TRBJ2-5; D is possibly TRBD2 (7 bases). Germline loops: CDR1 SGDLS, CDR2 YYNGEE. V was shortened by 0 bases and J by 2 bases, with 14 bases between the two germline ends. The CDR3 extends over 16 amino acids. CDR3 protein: CASSVGGGAVQETQYF. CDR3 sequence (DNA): TGTGCCAGCAGCGTAGGAGGGGGGGCGGTACAAGAGACCCAGTACTTC.

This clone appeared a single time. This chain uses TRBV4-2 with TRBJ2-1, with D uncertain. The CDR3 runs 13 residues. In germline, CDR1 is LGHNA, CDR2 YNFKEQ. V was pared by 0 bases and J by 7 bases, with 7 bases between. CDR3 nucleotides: TGTGCCAGCAGCCAAGATGGGGAAAATGAGCAGTTCTTC. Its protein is CASSQDGENEQFF.

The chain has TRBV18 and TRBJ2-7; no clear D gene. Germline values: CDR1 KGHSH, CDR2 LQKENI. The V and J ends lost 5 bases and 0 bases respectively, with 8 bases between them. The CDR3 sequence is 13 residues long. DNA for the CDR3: TGTGCCAGCTCATTTAGGGCCTCCTACGAGCAGTACTTC. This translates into CASSFRASYEQYF. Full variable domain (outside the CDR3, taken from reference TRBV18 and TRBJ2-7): NAGVMQNPRHLVRRRGQEARLRCSPMKGHSHVYWYRQLPEEGLKFMVYLQKENIIDESGMPKERFSAEFPKEGPSILRIQQVVRGDSAAYFCASSFRASYEQYFGPGTRLTVT.

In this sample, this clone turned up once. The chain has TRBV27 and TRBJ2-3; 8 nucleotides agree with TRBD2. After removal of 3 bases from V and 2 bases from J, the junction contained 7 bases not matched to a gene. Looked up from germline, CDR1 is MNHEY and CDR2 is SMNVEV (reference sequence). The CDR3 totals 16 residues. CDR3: CASSLPSGGITDTQYF. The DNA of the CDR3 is TGTGCCAGCAGTTTGCCCAGCGGGGGAATCACAGATACGCAGTATTTT.

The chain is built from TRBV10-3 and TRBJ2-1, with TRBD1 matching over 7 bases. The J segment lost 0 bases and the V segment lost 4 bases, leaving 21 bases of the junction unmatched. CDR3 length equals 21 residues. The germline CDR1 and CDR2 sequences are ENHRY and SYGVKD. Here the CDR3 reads CAISGITGTAPGTSSYNEQFF. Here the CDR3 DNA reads TGTGCCATCAGTGGTATTACCGGGACAGCCCCGGGCACAAGCTCCTACAATGAGCAGTTCTTC.

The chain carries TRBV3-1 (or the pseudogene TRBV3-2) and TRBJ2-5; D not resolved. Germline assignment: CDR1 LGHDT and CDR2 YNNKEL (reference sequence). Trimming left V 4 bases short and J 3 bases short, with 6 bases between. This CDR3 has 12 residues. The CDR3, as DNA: TGTGCCAGCAGCCCCGAAGAAGAGACCCAGTACTTC. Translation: CASSPEEETQYF.

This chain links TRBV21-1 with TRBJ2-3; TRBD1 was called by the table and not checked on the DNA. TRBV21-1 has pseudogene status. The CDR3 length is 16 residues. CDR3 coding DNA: TGTGCCAGCAGCAAAACCGGGGACACTAGCACAGATACGCAGTATTTT. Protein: CASSKTGDTSTDTQYF.